One sample yielded the 9 T cell receptor beta chains listed below, sequenced in a study of blood T cell repertoires in COVID-19. The repertoire was sequenced with immunoSEQ multiplex PCR; TCRdb's copy has only in-frame clones and lacks some. This repertoire shows approximately 220,000 clones, about 79% found once; its top ten account for 1.3%. Sequenced material: PBMCs or T cells enriched from blood (not recorded which). The receptors were sampled from a woman between 40 and 50 years old with acute COVID-19.

The chain couples TRBV12-3 or TRBV12-4 to TRBJ2-4; possibly TRBD2 for D (5 bases). V was cut by 4 bases and J by 8 bases, with 12 bases left in between. The length of the CDR3 is 13 residues. CDR3 protein: CASSYEGSHIQYF. The CDR3 DNA reads as TGTGCCAGCAGTTATGAGGGTAGTCACATTCAGTACTTC.

The chain has TRBV18 and TRBJ1-3; D might be TRBD1 (6 bases). Germline lookup yields CDR1 KGHSH and CDR2 LQKENI. V lost 2 bases and J 5 bases, leaving 16 bases between the germline ends. This CDR3 contains 16 residues. Here the CDR3 DNA reads TGTGCCAGCTCACCAAGCCATACAGGGAACAGAAACACCATATATTTT. Translated, it gives CASSPSHTGNRNTIYF.

The chain uses TRBV27 and TRBJ1-2, with D tentatively TRBD1 (6 bases). Germline lookup yields CDR1 MNHEY and CDR2 SMNVEV (reference sequence). Trimming stripped 1 base from V and 9 bases from J, with 15 bases between. This CDR3 region has 14 residues. DNA for the CDR3: TGTGCCAGCAGTTTATACCCGTCGACAGGCAGCTACACCTTC. It translates to CASSLYPSTGSYTF.

The chain employs TRBV7-3 and TRBJ2-2, with 7 bases fitting TRBD2. Germline values: CDR1 SGHTA, CDR2 FQGTGA. The CDR3 is made up of 15 amino acids. Unmatched junction bases numbered 6, after V lost 3 bases and J lost 5 bases. The CDR3 DNA follows: TGTGCCAGCAGCTTTTATGGCGGGGGTACCGGGGAGCTGTTTTTT. This gives the protein CASSFYGGGTGELFF.

For this clone: A junction boundary mismatches the germline segment, possibly from a read error. This rearrangement joins TRBV27 to TRBJ2-7, with D possibly matching TRBD1 (6 bases). The germline gives CDR1 MNHEY, CDR2 SMNVEV (reference sequence). The CDR3 totals 14 residues. CDR3 sequence reads: CASSPRQVSSEQYF. The CDR3 DNA reads as TGTGCCAGCAGTCCCAGACAGGTTTCCTCCGAGCAGTACTTC.

The chain has TRBV4-2 and TRBJ1-4; 7 bases align to TRBD1. After removal of 5 bases from V and 0 bases from J, the junction contained 6 bases not matched to a gene. This CDR3 spans 16 amino acids. Germline CDR1 and CDR2: LGHNA and YNFKEQ. The CDR3 DNA follows: TGTGCCAGCAGCTCTGACCAGGGGGCAACTAATGAAAAACTGTTTTTT. Its translation: CASSSDQGATNEKLFF.

This chain connects TRBV7-9 to TRBJ1-2, with TRBD1 as a possible D gene (5 bases). Trimming left V 3 bases short and J 5 bases short, with 16 bases between. The length of the CDR3 is 15 residues. Germline V lookup: CDR1 SEHNR, CDR2 FQNEAQ (reference sequence). CDR3 in amino acids: CASSFDSYSVYGYTF. CDR3 sequence (DNA): TGTGCCAGCAGCTTTGACAGTTATTCCGTATATGGCTACACCTTC.

The V gene is TRBV21-1, the J gene TRBJ2-7; TRBD2, the table's D call, lacks a check against the DNA. TRBV21-1 is described as a pseudogene. This CDR3 is 13 amino acids long. The CDR3 is CASSPRRVYEQYF. The CDR3 DNA follows: TGTGCCAGCAGCCCCAGGCGGGTCTACGAGCAGTACTTC.

The V and J genes are TRBV7-2 and TRBJ2-3; D may be TRBD2 (6 bases). V lost 1 base, J lost 6 bases, and 14 bases lay in between. The CDR3 runs to 15 residues. CDR1 SGHTA and CDR2 FQGNSA come from the germline V gene. CDR3 in DNA: TGTGCCAGCAGCTTAGGGGGGGAACCCGGGGATACGCAGTATTTT. This codes for CASSLGGEPGDTQYF.